This T cell receptor (beta chain) is drawn from a study of T cells after yellow fever vaccination. General study points: Bulk-population clonotypes that are abundant could appear as contaminants in FACS-sorted repertoires. Clones that expanded after primary vaccination mostly reappeared after the booster (around 96% CD4, 80% to 90% CD8). Among all clonotypes, a small share was observed in both CD4 and CD8 compartments.

Production of TCR cDNA was by 5'RACE template switching, which also added a universal primer site and UMIs. Using its own MiXCR run on the 5' RACE reads, TCRdb lists one record per CDR3 protein. The sample lists approximately 330,000 distinct CDR3 sequences, roughly an eighth occurring once. Germline-derived CDR1 and CDR2 are WNHNN and SYGVQD (reference sequence). The CDR3 totals 13 residues. The germline V and J ends were trimmed by 4 bases and 7 bases, with 13 bases remaining between them. Of note for this clonotype: The antigen remains undetermined.

Sequenced material: CD4+ T cells sorted from PBMCs, taken 15 days after the yellow fever booster vaccination. The TCR sequence derives from a man younger than 35 who received the YFV17D yellow fever vaccine. The rearrangement joins TRBV10-1 to TRBJ1-2; tentative D call: TRBD1 (5 bases). CDR3 bases: TGCGCCAGCAGTGTTAGCAGGGTCTCTGGCTACACCTTC. Its protein is CASSVSRVSGYTF.